A single sample is the source of the 18 T cell receptor beta chains below, sequenced in a study of blood T cell repertoires in COVID-19. The table came from immunoSEQ multiplex PCR; TCRdb's copy has only in-frame clones and leaves some out. The repertoire includes about 220,000 clones, 83% of them detected once, and 2% to 3% sits in the top ten. Material: peripheral blood. These TCRs come from a woman aged 40-49 years with active or convalescent COVID-19.

This chain links TRBV12-3 or TRBV12-4 with TRBJ2-5; TRBD1 might be the D (5 bases). The CDR3 sequence is 13 residues long. With 2 bases removed from V and 5 bases from J, the gap between germline ends came to 9 bases. CDR3 coding DNA: TGTGCCAGCAGTTTAAGGGGCAGGGAGACCCAGTACTTC. It is translated as CASSLRGRETQYF.

The chain couples TRBV2 to TRBJ1-5, with D possibly being TRBD1 (5 bases). Germline CDR1 is SNHLY and CDR2 is FYNNEI. The length of the CDR3 is 15 residues. Deletions cut 3 bases from V and 2 bases from J, with 11 bases between. CDR3 in DNA: TGTGCCAGCAGTGACGGATCGGGGGGCAATCAGCCCCAGCATTTT. Its translation is CASSDGSGGNQPQHF.

J is TRBJ2-5 and V is TRBV2; D perhaps matches TRBD1 (5 bases). Trimming stripped 7 bases from V and 3 bases from J, with 15 bases between. CDR3 length: 14 amino acids. Per germline, CDR1 SNHLY and CDR2 FYNNEI. This CDR3 reads CASNRRQKEETQYF. The CDR3 nucleotides read TGTGCCAGCAATCGTCGACAGAAAGAAGAGACCCAGTACTTC.

This chain links TRBV9 with TRBJ1-3; 8 bases are shared with TRBD1. The germline V gene encodes CDR1 SGDLS and CDR2 YYNGEE. After removal of 3 bases from V and 10 bases from J, the junction contained 3 bases not matched to a gene. This CDR3 spans 12 amino acids. The CDR3 bases are TGTGCCAGCAGCGGACAGGGGTCGACCATATATTTT. Translation: CASSGQGSTIYF.

V and J are TRBV6-1 and TRBJ1-5; 8 positions match TRBD1. Losses at the gene ends were 0 bases for V and 4 bases for J; bases not matched to a gene: 8. This CDR3 is built from 17 residues. Germline V lookup: CDR1 MNHNS, CDR2 SASEGT. The CDR3 bases are TGTGCCAGCAGTGAAGCGGTTCGGACAGGGCAAAATCAGCCCCAGCATTTT. Amino acid sequence: CASSEAVRTGQNQPQHF.

The V and J genes are TRBV6-1 and TRBJ1-2, with TRBD1 identical over 8 bases. Germline assignment: CDR1 MNHNS and CDR2 SASEGT. The J segment lost 0 bases and the V segment lost 3 bases, leaving 6 bases of the junction unmatched. The CDR3 runs 16 residues. The CDR3 region is CASSEDQGAPNYGYTF. CDR3 nucleotide sequence: TGTGCCAGCAGTGAGGATCAGGGGGCCCCTAACTATGGCTACACCTTC.

As regards this clone: A junction end diverges from the germline sequence, so it may reflect a read error. As DNA, the CDR3 is TGTGCCAGCAGGACTGATTCCAACATCGGGGGGCTGTTTTTT. This encodes CASRTDSNIGGLFF. The rearrangement joins TRBV27 to TRBJ2-2; perhaps TRBD2 as D (6 bases). CDR3 length: 14 residues. The V gene's germline CDR1 is MNHEY and CDR2 SMNVEV (reference sequence).

This clone was found a few times. V is TRBV28 and J is TRBJ2-1; TRBD2 aligns across 8 bases. Looked up from germline, CDR1 is MDHEN and CDR2 is SYDVKM. V lost 7 bases to trimming and J lost 0 bases; unmatched junction nucleotides: 14. This CDR3 region has 18 residues. CDR3 DNA: TGTGCCAGCAAGGGCACGGCGGGGGGCACCTTCTCCTACAATGAGCAGTTCTTC. Its protein product is CASKGTAGGTFSYNEQFF.

V and J are TRBV3-1 (or the pseudogene TRBV3-2) and TRBJ1-6, with TRBD1 identical over 7 bases. The V segment lost 0 bases and the J segment 7 bases; nucleotides outside the gene matches: 9. The germline V gene encodes CDR1 LGHDT and CDR2 YNNKEL (reference sequence). The length of the CDR3 is 17 residues. The CDR3: CASSQERSKGGNSPLHF. CDR3 nucleotide sequence: TGTGCCAGCAGCCAAGAACGTAGTAAAGGGGGCAATTCACCCCTCCACTTT.

This clone was seen only once. This chain connects TRBV2 to TRBJ1-6, with 8 bases lining up with TRBD1. CDR1 SNHLY and CDR2 FYNNEI come from the germline V gene. The CDR3 loop spans 14 amino acids. The J segment lost 10 bases and the V segment lost 7 bases, leaving 9 bases of the junction unmatched. CDR3 DNA sequence: TGTGCCAGCATCGCCATAGGACAGGGCTCACCCCTCCACTTT. Its protein product is CASIAIGQGSPLHF.

The chain employs TRBV5-1 and TRBJ1-3, with no clear D. This CDR3 has 16 amino acids. V was pared by 0 bases and J by 0 bases, with 10 bases between. CDR1 SGHRS and CDR2 YFSETQ come from the germline V gene. In DNA, the CDR3 is TGCGCCAGCAGCTTGGTTGCAGGCTCCTCTGGAAACACCATATATTTT. Amino acids: CASSLVAGSSGNTIYF.

The rearrangement uses TRBV21-1 and TRBJ2-3; TRBD2 was called by the table and not checked on the DNA. TRBV21-1 is given as a pseudogene. This CDR3 comprises 15 residues. The chain's CDR3 is CASSKRRESTDTQYF. The CDR3 DNA follows: TGTGCCAGCAGCAAACGAAGGGAGAGCACAGATACGCAGTATTTT.

The rearrangement uses TRBV6-1 and TRBJ1-5; D unresolved. Trimming cost V 1 base and J 0 bases, with 7 bases left between them. The CDR3 covers 15 residues. Germline CDR1 MNHNS, CDR2 SASEGT. CDR3 coding DNA: TGTGCCAGCAGTGAAGGGGCATATAGCAATCAGCCCCAGCATTTT. Its protein is CASSEGAYSNQPQHF.

This chain links TRBV28 with TRBJ1-1, with 9 nucleotides matching TRBD1. V gave up 6 bases and J gave up 6 bases; unmatched junction bases: 8. Germline V lookup: CDR1 MDHEN, CDR2 SYDVKM. This CDR3 region has 14 residues. CDR3 DNA: TGTGCCAGCAGAGAGGGACAGGGTATCGCTGAAGCTTTCTTT. Amino acid sequence: CASREGQGIAEAFF. Full variable domain (rest looked up from reference TRBV28 and TRBJ1-1): DVKVTQSSRYLVKRTGEKVFLECVQDMDHENMFWYRQDPGLGLRLIYFSYDVKMKEKGDIPEGYSVSREKKERFSLILESASTNQTSMYLCASREGQGIAEAFFGQGTRLTVV.

The chain combines TRBV5-1 with TRBJ2-4; 11 bases agree with TRBD2. The ends lost 0 bases at V and 1 base at J; junction bases unmatched: 3. Germline values: CDR1 SGHRS, CDR2 YFSETQ. The CDR3 extends over 17 amino acids. CDR3 residues: CASSLETSGIAKNIQYF. CDR3 nucleotide sequence: TGCGCCAGCAGCTTGGAGACTAGCGGGATTGCCAAAAACATTCAGTACTTC.

The rearrangement joins TRBV5-4 to TRBJ2-1; 7 nucleotides align to TRBD1. The CDR3 totals 14 residues. J lost 9 bases, V lost 4 bases, and 10 bases had no gene match. Germline CDR1 SGHNT, CDR2 YYREEE (reference sequence). The CDR3 reads CASSRDSLKSEQFF. The CDR3 nucleotides are TGTGCCAGCAGCCGGGACAGTCTTAAGAGTGAGCAGTTCTTC. The full variable domain, its missing parts supplied by reference TRBV5-4 and TRBJ2-1, is ETGVTQSPTHLIKTRGQQVTLRCSSQSGHNTVSWYQQALGQGPQFIFQYYREEENGRGNFPPRFSGLQFPNYSSELNVNALELDDSALYLCASSRDSLKSEQFFGPGTRLTVL.

The chain joins TRBV5-8 to TRBJ1-4; the match to TRBD1 covers 11 bases. The CDR3 has 15 amino acids. Per the germline V gene, CDR1 is SGHTS and CDR2 is YDEGEE. With V trimmed by 3 bases and J by 7 bases, 5 bases remained unmatched. The CDR3 DNA reads as TGTGCCAGCAGCTCGGCCGGGACAGGGGGTGAAAAACTGTTTTTT. Amino acids: CASSSAGTGGEKLFF.

A single count supports this clone. One end of the junction fails to match germline, which may point to a read error. V usage is TRBV7-7 and J usage is TRBJ1-5, with 12 positions matching TRBD1. Germline CDR1 is SSHAT and CDR2 is FNYEAQ (reference sequence). This CDR3 region has 20 residues. The DNA for the CDR3 is TGTGCTAGCAGCTTAGAAAACGGGACAGGGGGCCACTATAGCAATCAGCCCCAGCATTTT. Amino acids: CASSLENGTGGHYSNQPQHF.